A selection of T cell receptor beta chains follows, all from one sample in a study of a mutant IDH1 vaccine in newly diagnosed glioma. Data came from immunoSEQ multiplex PCR; TCRdb stores just in-frame clones and leaves some out. Of over 55,000 clones in the sample, about four fifths were seen once. The antigens these receptors bind are not known. The source material was PBMCs, sampled from a glioma patient whose treatment included an IDH1 peptide vaccine. The receptors stem from a man in his forties with glioma. Each CDR3 is given with its conserved first and last residue. Each record gives: J gene, V gene, CDR3 protein.

J: TRBJ1-2
V: TRBV23-1
CDR3: CASSPGGTTNYGYTF

J: TRBJ1-1
V: TRBV19
CDR3: CASSIYRGTEAFF

J: TRBJ2-7
V: TRBV19
CDR3: CASSPQVYSYEQYF

J: TRBJ2-5
V: TRBV9
CDR3: CASSQLDRVQETQYF

J: TRBJ1-2
V: TRBV7-8
CDR3: CASSSSRGVSNYGYTF

J: TRBJ1-5
V: TRBV21-1
CDR3: CASSEQGAYSNQPQHF

J: TRBJ2-1
V: TRBV28
CDR3: CASSTSWGEQFF

J: TRBJ2-7
V: TRBV28
CDR3: CASSPRPSVQYF

J: TRBJ1-2
V: TRBV6-6
CDR3: CASSFGTNYGYTF

J: TRBJ1-5
V: TRBV7-2
CDR3: CASSTELGQPQHF

J: TRBJ2-2
V: TRBV27
CDR3: CASSLSIGTELFF

J: TRBJ2-5
V: TRBV7-2
CDR3: CASSLNGGPGETQYF